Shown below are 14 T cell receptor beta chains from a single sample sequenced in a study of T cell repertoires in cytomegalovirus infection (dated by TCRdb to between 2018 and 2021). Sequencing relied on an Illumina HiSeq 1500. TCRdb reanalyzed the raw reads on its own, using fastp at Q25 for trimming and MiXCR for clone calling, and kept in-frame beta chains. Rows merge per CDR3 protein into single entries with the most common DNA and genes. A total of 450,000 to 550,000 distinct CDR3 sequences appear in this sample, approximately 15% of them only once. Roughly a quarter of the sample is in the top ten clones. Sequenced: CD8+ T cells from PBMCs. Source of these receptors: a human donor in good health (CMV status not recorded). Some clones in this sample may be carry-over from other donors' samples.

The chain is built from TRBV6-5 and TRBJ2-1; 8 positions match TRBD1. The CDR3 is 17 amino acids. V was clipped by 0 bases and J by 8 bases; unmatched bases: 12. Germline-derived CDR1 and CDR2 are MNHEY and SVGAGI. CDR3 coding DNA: TGTGCCAGCAGTTACTCGAGGGTGAGGTCAGGGGGCCATGAGCAGTTCTTC. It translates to CASSYSRVRSGGHEQFF.

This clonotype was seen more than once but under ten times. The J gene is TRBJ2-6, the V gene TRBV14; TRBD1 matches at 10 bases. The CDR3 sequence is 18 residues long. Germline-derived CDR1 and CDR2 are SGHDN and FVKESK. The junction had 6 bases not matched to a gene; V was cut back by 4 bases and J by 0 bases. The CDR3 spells CASSRRGQGGSGANVLTF. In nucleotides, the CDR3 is TGTGCCAGCAGCCGGCGAGGACAGGGGGGCTCTGGGGCCAACGTCCTGACTTTC.

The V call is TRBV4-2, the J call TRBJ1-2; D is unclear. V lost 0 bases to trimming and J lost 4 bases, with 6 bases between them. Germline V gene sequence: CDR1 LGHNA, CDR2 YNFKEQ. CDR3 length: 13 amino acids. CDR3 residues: CASSQDVGYGYTF. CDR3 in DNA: TGTGCCAGCAGCCAAGATGTGGGCTATGGCTACACCTTC.

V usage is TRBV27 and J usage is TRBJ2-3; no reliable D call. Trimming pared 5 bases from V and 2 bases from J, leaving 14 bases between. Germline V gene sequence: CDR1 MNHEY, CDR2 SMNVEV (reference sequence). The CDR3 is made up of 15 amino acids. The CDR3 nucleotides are TGTGCCAGCAGTGCGGTCCTAGAAAACACAGATACGCAGTATTTT. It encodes CASSAVLENTDTQYF.

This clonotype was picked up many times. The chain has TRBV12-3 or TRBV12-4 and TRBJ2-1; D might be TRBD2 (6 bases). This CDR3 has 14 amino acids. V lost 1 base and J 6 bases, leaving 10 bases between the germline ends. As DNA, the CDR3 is TGTGCCAGCAGTTTAGGGGACGGGGGCAATGAGCAGTTCTTC. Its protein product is CASSLGDGGNEQFF.

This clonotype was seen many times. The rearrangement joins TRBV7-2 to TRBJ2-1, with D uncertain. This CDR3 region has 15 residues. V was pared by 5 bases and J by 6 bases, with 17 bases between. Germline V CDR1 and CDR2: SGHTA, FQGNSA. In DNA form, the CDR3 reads TGTGCCAGCAGCGTAGACCTTAACCCTCTCAATGAGCAGTTCTTC. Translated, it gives CASSVDLNPLNEQFF. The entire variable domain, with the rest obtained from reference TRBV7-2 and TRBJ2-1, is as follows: GAGVSQSPSNKVTEKGKDVELRCDPISGHTALYWYRQSLGQGLEFLIYFQGNSAPDKSGLPSDRFSAERTGGSVSTLTIQRTQQEDSAVYLCASSVDLNPLNEQFFGPGTRLTVL.

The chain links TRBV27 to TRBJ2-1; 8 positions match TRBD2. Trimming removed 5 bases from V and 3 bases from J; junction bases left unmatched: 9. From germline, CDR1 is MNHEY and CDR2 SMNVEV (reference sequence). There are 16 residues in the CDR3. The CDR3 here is CASSPPSGRSYNEQFF. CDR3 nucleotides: TGTGCCAGCAGTCCTCCTAGCGGGCGAAGCTACAATGAGCAGTTCTTC.

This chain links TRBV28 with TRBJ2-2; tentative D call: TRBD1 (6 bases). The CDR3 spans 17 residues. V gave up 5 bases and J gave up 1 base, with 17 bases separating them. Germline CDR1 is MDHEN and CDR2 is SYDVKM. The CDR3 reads CASSPQPGAGNTGELFF. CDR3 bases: TGTGCCAGCAGTCCACAACCAGGGGCCGGGAACACCGGGGAGCTGTTTTTT.

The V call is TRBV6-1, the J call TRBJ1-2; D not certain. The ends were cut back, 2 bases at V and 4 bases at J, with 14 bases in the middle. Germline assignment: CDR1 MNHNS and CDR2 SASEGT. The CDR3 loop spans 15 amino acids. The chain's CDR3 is CASSEKDGDFYGYTF. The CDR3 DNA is TGTGCCAGCAGTGAAAAAGATGGCGACTTCTATGGCTACACCTTC.

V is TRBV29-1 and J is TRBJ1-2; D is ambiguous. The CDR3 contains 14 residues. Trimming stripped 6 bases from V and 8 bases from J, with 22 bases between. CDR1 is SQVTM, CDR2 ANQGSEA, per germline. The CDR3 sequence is CSVGQTENSRGYTF. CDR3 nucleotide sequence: TGCAGCGTCGGCCAGACGGAAAATAGTAGAGGCTACACCTTC.

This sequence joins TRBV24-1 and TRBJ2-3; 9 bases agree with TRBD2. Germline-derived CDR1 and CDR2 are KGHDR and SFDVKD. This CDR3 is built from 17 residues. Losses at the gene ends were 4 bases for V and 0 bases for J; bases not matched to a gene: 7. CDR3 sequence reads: CATSDPGTSPSTDTQYF. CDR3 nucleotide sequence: TGTGCCACCAGTGACCCTGGGACTAGCCCTAGCACAGATACGCAGTATTTT.

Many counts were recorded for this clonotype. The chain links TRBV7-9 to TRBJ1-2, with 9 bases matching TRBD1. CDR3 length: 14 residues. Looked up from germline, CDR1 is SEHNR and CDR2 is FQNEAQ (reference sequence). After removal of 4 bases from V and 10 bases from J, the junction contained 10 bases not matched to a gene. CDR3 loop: CASSSKPGQGDYTF. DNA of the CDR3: TGTGCCAGCAGCTCGAAGCCGGGACAGGGAGACTACACCTTC.

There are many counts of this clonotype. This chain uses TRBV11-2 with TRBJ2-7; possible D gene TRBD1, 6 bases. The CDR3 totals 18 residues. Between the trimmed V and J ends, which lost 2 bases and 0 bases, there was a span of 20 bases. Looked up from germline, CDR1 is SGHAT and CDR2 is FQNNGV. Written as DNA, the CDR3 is TGTGCCAGCAGCTTAAACCAAAACCGCCGGACAGCCTCCTACGAGCAGTACTTC. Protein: CASSLNQNRRTASYEQYF.

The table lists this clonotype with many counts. The CDR3 sequence: CASRQDRADTQYF. The CDR3, as DNA: TGTGCCAGCAGACAGGACAGGGCCGATACGCAGTATTTT. V gene TRBV7-3 combines with J gene TRBJ2-3, with TRBD1 identical over 8 bases. Germline V lookup: CDR1 SGHTA, CDR2 FQGTGA. V trimming: 6 bases; J trimming: 6 bases; junction bases outside the gene matches: 5. The CDR3 has 13 amino acids.